What follows describes a single TCR beta chain. The junction departs from germline at one end; a sequencing error may be responsible. A primer in the constant region served to generate TCR beta cDNA from approximately 500 ng of total RNA. Slightly modified ARM-PCR, run as three nested multiplex PCR rounds, produced the TCR beta libraries. From the multiplex PCR reads, TCRdb called clonotypes with MiXCR, one entry per CDR3 protein. In the table there are 300,000 to 350,000 distinct CDR3 sequences, 50% to 60% of which are singletons. Both blood RNA, taken from unsorted whole blood, and germline DNA were extracted. The data are from a study of tumor-infiltrating lymphocytes in primary liver carcinoma. The receptor was isolated from a woman aged 30 to 39 with primary liver carcinoma and hepatitis B virus infection. The sequencing input was peripheral blood.

The CDR3 protein is CVSSLGTGSSYNEQFF. DNA for the CDR3: TGTGTCAGCAGCTTGGGGACTGGGAGCTCCTACAATGAGCAGTTCTTC. This sequence joins TRBV11-2 and TRBJ2-1; D might be TRBD2 (6 bases). Germline V gene data show CDR1 as SGHAT and CDR2 as FQNNGV. This CDR3 contains 16 residues.